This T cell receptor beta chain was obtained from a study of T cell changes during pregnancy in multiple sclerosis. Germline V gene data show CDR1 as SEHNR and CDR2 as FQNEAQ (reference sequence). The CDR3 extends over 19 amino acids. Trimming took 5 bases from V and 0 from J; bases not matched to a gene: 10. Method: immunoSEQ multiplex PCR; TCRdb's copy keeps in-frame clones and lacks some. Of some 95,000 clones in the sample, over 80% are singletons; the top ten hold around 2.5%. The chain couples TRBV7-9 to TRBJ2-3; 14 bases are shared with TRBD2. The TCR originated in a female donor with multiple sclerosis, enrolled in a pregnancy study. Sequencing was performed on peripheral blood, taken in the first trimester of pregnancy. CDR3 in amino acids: CASSTGLAGVKTSTDTQYF. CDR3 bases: TGTGCCAGCAGCACGGGACTAGCGGGAGTGAAAACTAGCACAGATACGCAGTATTTT.